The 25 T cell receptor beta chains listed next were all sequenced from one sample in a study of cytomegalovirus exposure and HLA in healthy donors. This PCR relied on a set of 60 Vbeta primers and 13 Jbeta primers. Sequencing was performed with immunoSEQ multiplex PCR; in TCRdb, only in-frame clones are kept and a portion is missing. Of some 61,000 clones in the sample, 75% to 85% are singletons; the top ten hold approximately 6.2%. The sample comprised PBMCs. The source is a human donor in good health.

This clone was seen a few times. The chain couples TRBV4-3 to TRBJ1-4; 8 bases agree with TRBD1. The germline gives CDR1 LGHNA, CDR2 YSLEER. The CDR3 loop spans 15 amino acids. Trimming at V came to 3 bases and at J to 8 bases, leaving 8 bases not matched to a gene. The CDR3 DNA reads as TGCGCCAGCAGCCAGGGGGCAGGGGGCGGAGAAAAACTGTTTTTT. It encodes CASSQGAGGGEKLFF.

CDR3 sequence: CAWSDRAGAEAFF. The CDR3 DNA reads as TGTGCCTGGAGTGACAGGGCAGGGGCTGAAGCTTTCTTT. This chain links TRBV30 with TRBJ1-1; weak D call: TRBD1 (6 bases). Germline CDR1 reads GTSNPN; CDR2 reads SVGIG (reference sequence). Trimming removed 1 base at V and 6 bases at J, with 12 bases between. The CDR3 totals 13 residues.

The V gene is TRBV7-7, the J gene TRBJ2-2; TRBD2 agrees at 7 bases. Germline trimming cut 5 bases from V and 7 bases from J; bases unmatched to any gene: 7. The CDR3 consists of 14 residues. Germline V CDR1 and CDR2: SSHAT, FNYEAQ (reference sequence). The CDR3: CASSQTGLNGELFF. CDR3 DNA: TGTGCCAGCAGCCAGACGGGACTAAACGGGGAGCTGTTTTTT.

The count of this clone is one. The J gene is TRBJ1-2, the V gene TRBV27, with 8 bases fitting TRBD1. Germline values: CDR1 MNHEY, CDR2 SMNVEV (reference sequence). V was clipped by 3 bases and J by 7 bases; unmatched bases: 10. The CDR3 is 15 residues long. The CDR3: CASSFSTGVLSGYTF. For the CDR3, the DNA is TGTGCCAGCAGTTTCTCGACAGGGGTGCTTAGTGGCTACACCTTC.

The CDR3 protein is CASGPGQVYEQYF. The CDR3 DNA reads as TGTGCCAGCGGTCCGGGACAGGTCTACGAGCAGTACTTC. The chain is built from TRBV6-5 and TRBJ2-7; 8 positions match TRBD1. The CDR3 contains 13 residues. With 8 bases clipped from V and 3 bases from J, the junction kept 6 bases outside the gene matches. Germline-derived CDR1 and CDR2 are MNHEY and SVGAGI.

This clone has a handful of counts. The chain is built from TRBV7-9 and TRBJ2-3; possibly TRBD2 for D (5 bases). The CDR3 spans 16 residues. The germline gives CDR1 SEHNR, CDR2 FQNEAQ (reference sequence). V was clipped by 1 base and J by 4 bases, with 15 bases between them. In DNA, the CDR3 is TGTGCCAGCAGCTTAGTGGCACCGGGGTTGGCAGATACGCAGTATTTT. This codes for CASSLVAPGLADTQYF.

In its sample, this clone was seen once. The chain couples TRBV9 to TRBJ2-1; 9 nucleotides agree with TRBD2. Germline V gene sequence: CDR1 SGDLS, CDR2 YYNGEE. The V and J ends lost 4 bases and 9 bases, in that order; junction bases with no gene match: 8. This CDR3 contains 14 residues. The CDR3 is CASSPGTSLTEQFF. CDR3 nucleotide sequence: TGTGCCAGCAGCCCGGGGACTAGCCTTACTGAGCAGTTCTTC.

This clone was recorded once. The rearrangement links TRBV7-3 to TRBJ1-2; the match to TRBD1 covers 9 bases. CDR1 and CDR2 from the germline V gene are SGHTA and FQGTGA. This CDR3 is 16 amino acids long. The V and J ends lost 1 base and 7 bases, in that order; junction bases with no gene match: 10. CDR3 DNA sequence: TGTGCCAGCAGCTTAAGCGGACAGGGGTCGATTCGTGGCTACACCTTC. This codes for CASSLSGQGSIRGYTF.

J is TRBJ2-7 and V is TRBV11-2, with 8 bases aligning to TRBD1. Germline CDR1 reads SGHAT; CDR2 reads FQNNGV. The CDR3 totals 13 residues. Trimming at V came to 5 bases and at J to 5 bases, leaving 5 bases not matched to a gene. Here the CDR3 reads CASSSGQGDEQYF. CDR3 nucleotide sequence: TGTGCCAGCAGCAGCGGACAGGGTGACGAGCAGTACTTC. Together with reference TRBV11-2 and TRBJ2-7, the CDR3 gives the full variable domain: EAGVAQSPRYKIIEKRQSVAFWCNPISGHATLYWYQQILGQGPKLLIQFQNNGVVDDSQLPKDRFSAERLKGVDSTLKIQPAKLEDSAVYLCASSSGQGDEQYFGPGTRLTVT.

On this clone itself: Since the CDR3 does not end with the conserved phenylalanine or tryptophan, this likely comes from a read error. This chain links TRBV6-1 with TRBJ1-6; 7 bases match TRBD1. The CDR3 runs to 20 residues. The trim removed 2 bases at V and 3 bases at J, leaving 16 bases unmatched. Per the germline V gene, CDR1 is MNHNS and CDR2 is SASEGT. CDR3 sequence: CASSESRRGRGGFYNSPLHL. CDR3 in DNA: TGTGCCAGCAGTGAATCTCGTAGGGGGCGAGGTGGATTCTATAATTCACCCCTCCACCTT.

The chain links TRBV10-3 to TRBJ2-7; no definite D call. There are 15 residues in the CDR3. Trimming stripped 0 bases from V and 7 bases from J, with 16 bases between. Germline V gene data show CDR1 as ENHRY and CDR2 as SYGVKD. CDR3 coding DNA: TGTGCCATCAGTGAGTCGGGTACTACTACTTGGGAGCAGTACTTC. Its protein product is CAISESGTTTWEQYF.

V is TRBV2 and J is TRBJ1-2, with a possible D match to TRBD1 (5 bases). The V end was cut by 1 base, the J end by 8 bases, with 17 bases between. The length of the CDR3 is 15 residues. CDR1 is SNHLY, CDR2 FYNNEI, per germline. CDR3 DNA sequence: TGTGCCAGCAGTGAAGGGGCAGGGAAGGCGGAAGGCTACACCTTC. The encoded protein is CASSEGAGKAEGYTF.

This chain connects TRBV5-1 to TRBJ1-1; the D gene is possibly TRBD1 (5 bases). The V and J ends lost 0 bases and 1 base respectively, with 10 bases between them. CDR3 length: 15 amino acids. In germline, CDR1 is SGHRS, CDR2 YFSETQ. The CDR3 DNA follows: TGCGCCAGCAGCTTGGCATTGACAGAGAACACTGAAGCTTTCTTT. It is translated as CASSLALTENTEAFF.

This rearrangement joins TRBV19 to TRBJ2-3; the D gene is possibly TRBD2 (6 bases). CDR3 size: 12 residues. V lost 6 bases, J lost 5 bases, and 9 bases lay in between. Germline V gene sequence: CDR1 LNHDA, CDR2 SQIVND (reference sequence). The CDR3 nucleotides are TGTGCCAGTAGCTCGGAGGGAGATACGCAGTATTTT. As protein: CASSSEGDTQYF.

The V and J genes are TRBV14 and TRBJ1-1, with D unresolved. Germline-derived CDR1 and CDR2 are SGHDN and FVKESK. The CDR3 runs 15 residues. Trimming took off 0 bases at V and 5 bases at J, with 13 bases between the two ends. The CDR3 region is CASSQDRFLLTEAFF. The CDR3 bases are TGTGCCAGCAGCCAAGATCGTTTTCTTTTAACTGAAGCTTTCTTT.

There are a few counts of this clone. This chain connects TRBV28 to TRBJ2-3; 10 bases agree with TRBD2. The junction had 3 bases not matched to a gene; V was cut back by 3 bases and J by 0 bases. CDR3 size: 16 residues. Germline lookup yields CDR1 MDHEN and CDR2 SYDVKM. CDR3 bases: TGTGCCAGCAGTTTTGAAGCGGGGGGGAGCACAGATACGCAGTATTTT. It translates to CASSFEAGGSTDTQYF.

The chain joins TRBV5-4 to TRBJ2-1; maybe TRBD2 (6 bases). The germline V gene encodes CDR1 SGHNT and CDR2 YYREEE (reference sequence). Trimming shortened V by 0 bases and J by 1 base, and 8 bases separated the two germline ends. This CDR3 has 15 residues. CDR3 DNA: TGTGCCAGCAGCTTGGGCGGGGAGTCCTACAATGAGCAGTTCTTC. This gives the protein CASSLGGESYNEQFF.

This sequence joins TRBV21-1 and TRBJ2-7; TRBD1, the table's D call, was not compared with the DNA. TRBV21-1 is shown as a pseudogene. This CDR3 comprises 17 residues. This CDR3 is CASSGLVPRDTYYEQYF. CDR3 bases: TGTGCCAGCAGCGGCTTGGTCCCCCGGGACACCTACTACGAGCAGTACTTC.

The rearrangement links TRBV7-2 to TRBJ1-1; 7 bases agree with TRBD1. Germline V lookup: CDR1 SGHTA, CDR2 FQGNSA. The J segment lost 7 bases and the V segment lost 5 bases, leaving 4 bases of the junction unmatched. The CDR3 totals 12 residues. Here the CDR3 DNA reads TGTGCCAGCAGCATACAGGGGCGTGAAGCTTTCTTT. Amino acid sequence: CASSIQGREAFF.

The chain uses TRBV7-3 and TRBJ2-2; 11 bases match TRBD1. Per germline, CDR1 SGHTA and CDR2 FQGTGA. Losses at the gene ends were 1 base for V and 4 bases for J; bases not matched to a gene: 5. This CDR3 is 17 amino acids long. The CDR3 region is CASSLIAGTGGTGELFF. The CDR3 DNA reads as TGTGCCAGCAGCTTAATAGCTGGGACAGGGGGCACCGGGGAGCTGTTTTTT.

CDR3 sequence (DNA): TGTGCCACGAGCGGGGGGAGGGCAGATACGCAGTATTTT. Its translation is CATSGGRADTQYF. The rearrangement links TRBV2 to TRBJ2-3; TRBD2 aligns across 9 bases. The CDR3 consists of 13 residues. V was pared by 10 bases and J by 4 bases, with 6 bases of the junction left unmatched. Germline V gives CDR1 SNHLY, CDR2 FYNNEI.

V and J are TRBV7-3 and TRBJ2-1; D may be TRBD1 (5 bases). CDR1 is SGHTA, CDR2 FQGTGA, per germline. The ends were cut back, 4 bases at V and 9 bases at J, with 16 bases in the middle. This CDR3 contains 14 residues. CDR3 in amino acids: CASSSRPQGFEQFF. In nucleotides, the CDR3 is TGTGCCAGCAGCTCAAGACCTCAGGGTTTTGAGCAGTTCTTC.

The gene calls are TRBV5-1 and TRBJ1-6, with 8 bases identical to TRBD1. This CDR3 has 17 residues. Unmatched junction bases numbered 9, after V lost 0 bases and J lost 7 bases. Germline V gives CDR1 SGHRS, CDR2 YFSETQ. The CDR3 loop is CASSLGFRTGTNSPLHF. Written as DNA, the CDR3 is TGCGCCAGCAGCTTGGGGTTCAGGACAGGGACGAATTCACCCCTCCACTTT.

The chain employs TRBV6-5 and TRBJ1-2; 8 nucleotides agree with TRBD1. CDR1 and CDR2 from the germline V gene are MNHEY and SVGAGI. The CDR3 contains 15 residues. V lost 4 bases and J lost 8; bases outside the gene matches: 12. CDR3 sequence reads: CASSSAGQGQRGYTF. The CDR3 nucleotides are TGTGCCAGCAGTTCCGCCGGACAGGGACAGAGGGGCTACACCTTC.

The CDR3 DNA is TGTGCCAGCGACATTGGAGGTTTAAACATTCAGTACTTC. This encodes CASDIGGLNIQYF. The chain recombines TRBV6-1 with TRBJ2-4, with D perhaps matching TRBD2 (5 bases). Looked up from germline, CDR1 is MNHNS and CDR2 is SASEGT. Trimming left V 8 bases short and J 6 bases short, with 14 bases between. CDR3 length: 13 residues.